This TCR beta chain came from a study of blood T cell repertoires in COVID-19. About the study: Both acute and convalescent COVID-19 samples were obtained from the United States, Italy and Spain. Sources were T cells, B-cell-depleted T cells, or PBMCs; the material itself was cDNA or gDNA.

J was trimmed by 5 bases and V by 6 bases; bases with no gene match: 7. The V gene's germline CDR1 is SGHNT and CDR2 YENEEA. The CDR3 is made up of 15 amino acids. Source study methods: Quantification of nucleated cells was approximated via reference gene primer amplification. Generated by immunoSEQ multiplex PCR, the TCRdb table keeps only in-frame clones and is missing some. V, J and clone size are those of that table, while D and trimming were read from the DNA. The table includes fewer than 200,000 clones, 88% detected once. The receptor comes from a man aged 35 to 55 with active or convalescent COVID-19. V usage is TRBV11-3 and J usage is TRBJ2-5, with 12 bases fitting TRBD2. The sample taken for sequencing was peripheral blood. The CDR3 nucleotides are TGTGCCAGCAGAGGATCTAGCGGGAGGGCGGAGACCCAGTACTTC. Its protein product is CASRGSSGRAETQYF.